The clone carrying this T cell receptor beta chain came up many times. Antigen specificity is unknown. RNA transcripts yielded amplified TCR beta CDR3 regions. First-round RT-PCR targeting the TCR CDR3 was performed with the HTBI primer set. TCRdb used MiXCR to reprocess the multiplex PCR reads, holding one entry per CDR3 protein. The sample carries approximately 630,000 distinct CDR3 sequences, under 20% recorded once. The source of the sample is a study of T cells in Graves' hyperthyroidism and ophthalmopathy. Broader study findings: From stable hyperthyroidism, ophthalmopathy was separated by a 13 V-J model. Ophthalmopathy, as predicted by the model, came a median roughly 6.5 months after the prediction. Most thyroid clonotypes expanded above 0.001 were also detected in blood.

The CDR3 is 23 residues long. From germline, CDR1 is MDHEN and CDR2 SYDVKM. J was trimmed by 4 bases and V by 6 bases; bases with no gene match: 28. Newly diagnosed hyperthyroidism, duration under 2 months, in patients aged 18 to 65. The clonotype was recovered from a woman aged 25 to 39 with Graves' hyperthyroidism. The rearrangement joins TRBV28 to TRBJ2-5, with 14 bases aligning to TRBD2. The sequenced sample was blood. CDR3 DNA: TGTGCCAGCAGATCCCGCAGAAAGCCGGAACTCTGGACTAGCGGGAGGACCCCAGAGACCCAGTACTTC. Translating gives CASRSRRKPELWTSGRTPETQYF.